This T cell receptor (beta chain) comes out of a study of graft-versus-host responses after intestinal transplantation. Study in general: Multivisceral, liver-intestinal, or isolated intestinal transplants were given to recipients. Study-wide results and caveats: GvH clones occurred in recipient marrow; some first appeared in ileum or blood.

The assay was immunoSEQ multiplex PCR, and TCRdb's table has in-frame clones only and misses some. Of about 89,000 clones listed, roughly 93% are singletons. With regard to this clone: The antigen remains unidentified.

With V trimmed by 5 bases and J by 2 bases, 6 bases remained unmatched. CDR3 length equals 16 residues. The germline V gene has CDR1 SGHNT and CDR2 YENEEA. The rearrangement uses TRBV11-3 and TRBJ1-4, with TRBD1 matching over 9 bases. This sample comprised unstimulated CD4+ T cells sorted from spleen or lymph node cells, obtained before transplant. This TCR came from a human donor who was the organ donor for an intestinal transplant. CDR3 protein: CASSRGGQGTNEKLFF. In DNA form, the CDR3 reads TGTGCCAGCAGCCGTGGCGGACAGGGGACTAATGAAAAACTGTTTTTT.